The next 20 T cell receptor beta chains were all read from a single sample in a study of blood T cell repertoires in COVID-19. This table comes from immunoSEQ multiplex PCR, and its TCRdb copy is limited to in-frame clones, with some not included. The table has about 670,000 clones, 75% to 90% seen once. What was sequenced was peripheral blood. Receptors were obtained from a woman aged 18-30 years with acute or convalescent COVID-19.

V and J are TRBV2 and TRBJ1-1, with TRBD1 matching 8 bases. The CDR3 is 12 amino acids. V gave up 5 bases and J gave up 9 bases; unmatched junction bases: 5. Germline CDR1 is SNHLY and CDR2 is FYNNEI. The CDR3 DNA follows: TGTGCCAGCAGTCTTACAGGGGGAAAAGCTTTCTTT. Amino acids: CASSLTGGKAFF.

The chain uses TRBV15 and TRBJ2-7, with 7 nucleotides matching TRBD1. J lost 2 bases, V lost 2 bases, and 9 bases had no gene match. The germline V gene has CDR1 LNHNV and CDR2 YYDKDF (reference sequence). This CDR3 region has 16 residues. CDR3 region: CATSRNPRQGTYEQYF. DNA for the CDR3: TGTGCCACCAGCAGAAATCCTAGACAGGGAACCTACGAGCAGTACTTC.

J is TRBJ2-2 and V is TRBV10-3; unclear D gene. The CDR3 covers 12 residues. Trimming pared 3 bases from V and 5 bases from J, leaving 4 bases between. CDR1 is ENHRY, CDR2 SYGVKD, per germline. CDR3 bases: TGTGCCATCAGTGACGTTACCGGGGAGCTGTTTTTT. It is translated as CAISDVTGELFF.

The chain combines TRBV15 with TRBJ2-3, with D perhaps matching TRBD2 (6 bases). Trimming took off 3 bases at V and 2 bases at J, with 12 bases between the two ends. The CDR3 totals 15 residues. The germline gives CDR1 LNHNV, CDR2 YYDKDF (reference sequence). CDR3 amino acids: CATSRGGPFTDTQYF. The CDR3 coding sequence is TGTGCCACCAGCAGGGGGGGACCCTTCACAGATACGCAGTATTTT.

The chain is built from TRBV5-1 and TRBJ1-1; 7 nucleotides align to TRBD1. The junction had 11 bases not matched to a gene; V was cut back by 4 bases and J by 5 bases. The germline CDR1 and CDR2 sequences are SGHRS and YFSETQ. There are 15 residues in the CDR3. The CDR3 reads CASSTRQGGETEAFF. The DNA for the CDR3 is TGCGCCAGCAGCACACGACAGGGAGGAGAGACTGAAGCTTTCTTT.

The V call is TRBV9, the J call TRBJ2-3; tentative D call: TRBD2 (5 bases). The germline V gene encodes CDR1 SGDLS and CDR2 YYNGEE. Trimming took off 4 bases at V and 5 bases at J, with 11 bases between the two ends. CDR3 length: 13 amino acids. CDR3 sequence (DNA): TGTGCCAGCAGCTCGATAAGCGGAGATACGCAGTATTTT. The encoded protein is CASSSISGDTQYF. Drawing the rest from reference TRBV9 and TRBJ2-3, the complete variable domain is DSGVTQTPKHLITATGQRVTLRCSPRSGDLSVYWYQQSLDQGLQFLIQYYNGEERAKGNILERFSAQQFPDLHSELNLSSLELGDSALYFCASSSISGDTQYFGPGTRLTVL.

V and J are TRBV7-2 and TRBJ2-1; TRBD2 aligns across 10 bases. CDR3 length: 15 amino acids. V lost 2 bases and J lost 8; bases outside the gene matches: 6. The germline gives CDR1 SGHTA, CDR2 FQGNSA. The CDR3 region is CASSLLAGVGDEQFF. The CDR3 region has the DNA TGTGCCAGCAGCTTACTAGCGGGGGTGGGTGATGAGCAGTTCTTC.

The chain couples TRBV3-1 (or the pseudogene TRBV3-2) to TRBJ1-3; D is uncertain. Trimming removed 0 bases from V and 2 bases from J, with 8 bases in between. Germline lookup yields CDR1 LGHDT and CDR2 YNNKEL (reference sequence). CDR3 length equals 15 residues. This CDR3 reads CASSQDYSPGNTIYF. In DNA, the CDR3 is TGTGCCAGCAGCCAAGACTACAGTCCTGGAAACACCATATATTTT.

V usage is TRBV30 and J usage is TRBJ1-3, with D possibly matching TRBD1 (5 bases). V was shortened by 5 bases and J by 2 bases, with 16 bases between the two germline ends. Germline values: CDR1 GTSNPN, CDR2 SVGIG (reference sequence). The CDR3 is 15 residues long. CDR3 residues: CAWGDSSLTGNTIYF. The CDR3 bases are TGTGCCTGGGGCGACAGTAGCCTTACTGGAAACACCATATATTTT.

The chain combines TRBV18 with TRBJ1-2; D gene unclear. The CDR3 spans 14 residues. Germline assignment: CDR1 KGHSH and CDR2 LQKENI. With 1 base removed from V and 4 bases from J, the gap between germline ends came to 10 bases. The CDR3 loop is CASSPRRRLYGYTF. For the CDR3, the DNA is TGTGCCAGCTCACCACGTCGCCGACTCTATGGCTACACCTTC.

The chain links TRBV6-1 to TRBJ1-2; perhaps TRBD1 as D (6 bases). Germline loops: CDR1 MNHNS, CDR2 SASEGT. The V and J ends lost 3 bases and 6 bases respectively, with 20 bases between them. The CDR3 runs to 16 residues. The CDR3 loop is CASSEGTPGVLDGYTF. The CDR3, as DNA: TGTGCCAGCAGTGAGGGGACACCCGGTGTGTTAGATGGCTACACCTTC.

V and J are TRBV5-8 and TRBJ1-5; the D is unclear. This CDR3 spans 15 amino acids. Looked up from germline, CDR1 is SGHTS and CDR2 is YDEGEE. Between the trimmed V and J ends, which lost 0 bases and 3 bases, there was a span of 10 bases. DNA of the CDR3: TGTGCCAGCAGCTTGGAATTGCAGAACAATCAGCCCCAGCATTTT. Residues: CASSLELQNNQPQHF.

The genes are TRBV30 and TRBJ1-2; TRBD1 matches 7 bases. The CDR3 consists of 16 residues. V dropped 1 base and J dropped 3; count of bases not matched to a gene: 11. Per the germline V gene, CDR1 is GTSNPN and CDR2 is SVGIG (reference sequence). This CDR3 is CAWSALGQSVDYGYTF. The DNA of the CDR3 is TGTGCCTGGAGTGCCCTGGGACAGTCGGTCGACTATGGCTACACCTTC.

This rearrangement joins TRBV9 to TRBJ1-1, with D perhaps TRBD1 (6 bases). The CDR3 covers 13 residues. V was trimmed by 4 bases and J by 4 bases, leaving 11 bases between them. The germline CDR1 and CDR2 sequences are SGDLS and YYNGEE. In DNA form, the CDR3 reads TGTGCCAGCAGCCTAGGGGGGGGCACTGAAGCTTTCTTT. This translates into CASSLGGGTEAFF.

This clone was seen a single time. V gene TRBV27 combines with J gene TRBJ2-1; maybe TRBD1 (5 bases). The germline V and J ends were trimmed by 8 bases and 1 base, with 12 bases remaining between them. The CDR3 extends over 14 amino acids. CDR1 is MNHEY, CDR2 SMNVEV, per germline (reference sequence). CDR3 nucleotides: TGTGCCAGCCGACAGTCCGGATCCTACAATGAGCAGTTCTTC. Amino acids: CASRQSGSYNEQFF.

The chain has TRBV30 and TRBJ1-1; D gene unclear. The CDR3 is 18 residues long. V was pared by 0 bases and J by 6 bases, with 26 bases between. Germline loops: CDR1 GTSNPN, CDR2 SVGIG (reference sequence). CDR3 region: CAWSVWSGELLTLSEAFF. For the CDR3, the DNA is TGTGCCTGGAGTGTTTGGTCCGGGGAATTACTAACTCTTTCTGAAGCTTTCTTT.

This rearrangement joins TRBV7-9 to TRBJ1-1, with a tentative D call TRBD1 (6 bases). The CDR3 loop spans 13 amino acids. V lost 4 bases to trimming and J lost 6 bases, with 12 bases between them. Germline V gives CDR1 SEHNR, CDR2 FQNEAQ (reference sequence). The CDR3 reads CASSYAGDAEAFF. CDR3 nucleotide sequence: TGTGCCAGCAGCTATGCAGGGGACGCTGAAGCTTTCTTT.

CDR3 in DNA: TGTGCCAGCAGTTACTCGCGGGACGGACAAAAACTGTTTTTT. Residues: CASSYSRDGQKLFF. The V call is TRBV6-5, the J call TRBJ1-4, with TRBD1 as a possible D gene (5 bases). V lost 0 bases and J 9 bases, leaving 11 bases between the germline ends. CDR1 and CDR2 from the germline V gene are MNHEY and SVGAGI. The CDR3 extends over 14 amino acids.

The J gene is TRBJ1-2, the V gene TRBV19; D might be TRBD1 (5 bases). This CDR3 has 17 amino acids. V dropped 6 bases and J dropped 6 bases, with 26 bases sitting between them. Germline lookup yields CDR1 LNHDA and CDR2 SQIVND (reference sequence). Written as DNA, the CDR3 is TGTGCCAGTAGCATCTCCCCGACGATTGTCGGGGGTAATGGCTACACCTTC. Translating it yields CASSISPTIVGGNGYTF.

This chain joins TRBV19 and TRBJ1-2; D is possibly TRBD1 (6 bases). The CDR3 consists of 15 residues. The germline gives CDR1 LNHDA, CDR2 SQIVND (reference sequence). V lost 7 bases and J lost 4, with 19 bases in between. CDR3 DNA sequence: TGTGCCAGTAAGGGCCCCGGCAGGGGAAGCTATGGCTACACCTTC. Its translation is CASKGPGRGSYGYTF.